This T cell receptor (beta chain) was retrieved from a study of blood T cell repertoires in COVID-19. The sample holds one count of this clone. Seattle patient enrollment occurred during active infection, with longitudinal follow-up thereafter. In the study's own analysis: Estimates of nucleated cell counts were drawn from the amplification of reference gene primers. Only in-frame clones appear in the TCRdb table, and some are missing; sequencing was by immunoSEQ multiplex PCR. V and J calls plus clone size are reproduced from that table; the DNA served to infer D and trimming. The sample lists under 250,000 clones, roughly 88% occurring once. Germline CDR1 and CDR2: SGHVS and FQNEAQ. Trimming removed 6 bases at V and 2 bases at J, with 11 bases between. The CDR3 runs 13 residues.

The chain carries TRBV7-8 and TRBJ2-7, with a possible D match to TRBD1 (5 bases). The TCR sequence derives from a man aged 50-60 years with COVID-19, enrolled during active disease. The sample was peripheral blood. CDR3 loop: CASRGWGTYEQYF. CDR3 DNA sequence: TGTGCCAGCAGGGGTTGGGGCACCTACGAGCAGTACTTC.